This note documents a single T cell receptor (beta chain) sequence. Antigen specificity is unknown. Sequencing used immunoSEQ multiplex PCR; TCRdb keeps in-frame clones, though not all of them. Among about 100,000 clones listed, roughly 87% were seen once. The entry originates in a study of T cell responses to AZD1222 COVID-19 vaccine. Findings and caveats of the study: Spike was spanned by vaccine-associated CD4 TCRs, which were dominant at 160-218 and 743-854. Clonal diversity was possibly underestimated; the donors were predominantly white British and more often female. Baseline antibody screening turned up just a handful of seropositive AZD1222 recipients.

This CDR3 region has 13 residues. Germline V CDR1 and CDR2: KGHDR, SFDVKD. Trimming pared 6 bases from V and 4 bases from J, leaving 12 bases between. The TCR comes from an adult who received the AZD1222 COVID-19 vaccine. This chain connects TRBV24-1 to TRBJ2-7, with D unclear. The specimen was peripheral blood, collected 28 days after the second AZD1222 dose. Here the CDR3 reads CATSRGFGYEQYF. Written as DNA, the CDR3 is TGTGCCACCAGTCGTGGGTTTGGGTACGAGCAGTACTTC.